This T cell receptor beta chain was recovered during a study of blood T cell repertoires in COVID-19. Study-wide context: From the United States, Italy and Spain came samples of acute and convalescent COVID-19. Nucleic acid was either cDNA or gDNA, and it came from T cells, B-cell-depleted T cells, or PBMCs.

Original methodology: Amplification of reference gene primers was used by the study to estimate nucleated cell counts. Measured with immunoSEQ multiplex PCR; TCRdb has only the in-frame clones, and not every one. V and J calls and clone size are copied from that table; D and trimming were computed from the DNA. The repertoire holds fewer than 500,000 clones, with around 84% as singletons. The germline CDR1 and CDR2 sequences are SGHRS and YFSETQ. This CDR3 is 14 amino acids long. V lost 4 bases and J lost 2; bases outside the gene matches: 4. The chain joins TRBV5-1 to TRBJ2-7; 9 bases fit TRBD1. Sequencing was done on a sample of peripheral blood. The TCR comes from a human donor with acute or convalescent COVID-19. The donor label of this sample is uncertain. The CDR3 nucleotides read TGCGCCAGCAGCGTCGGGACAGGGCCCTACGAGCAGTACTTC. It yields the protein CASSVGTGPYEQYF.